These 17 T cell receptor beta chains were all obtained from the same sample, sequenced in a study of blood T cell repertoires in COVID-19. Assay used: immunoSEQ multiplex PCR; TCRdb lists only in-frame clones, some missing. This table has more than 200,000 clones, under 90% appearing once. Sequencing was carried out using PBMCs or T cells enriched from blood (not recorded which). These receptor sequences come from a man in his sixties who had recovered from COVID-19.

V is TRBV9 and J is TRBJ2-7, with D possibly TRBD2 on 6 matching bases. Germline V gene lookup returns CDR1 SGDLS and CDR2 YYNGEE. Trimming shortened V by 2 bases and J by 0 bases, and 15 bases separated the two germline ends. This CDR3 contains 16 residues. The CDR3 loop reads CASSVRGDWDSYEQYF. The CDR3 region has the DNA TGTGCCAGCAGCGTGAGAGGGGACTGGGACTCCTACGAGCAGTACTTC.

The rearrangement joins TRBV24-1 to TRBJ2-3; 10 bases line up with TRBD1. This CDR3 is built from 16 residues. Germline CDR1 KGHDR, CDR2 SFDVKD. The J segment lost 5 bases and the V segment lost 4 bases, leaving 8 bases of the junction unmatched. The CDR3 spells CATSDKTGGGKDTQYF. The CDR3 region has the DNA TGTGCCACCAGTGACAAGACAGGGGGCGGTAAAGATACGCAGTATTTT.

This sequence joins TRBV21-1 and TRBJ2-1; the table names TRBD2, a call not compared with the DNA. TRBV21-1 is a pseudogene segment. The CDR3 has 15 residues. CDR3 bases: TGTGCCAGCAGCGAAGGACTAAACTCCTACAATGAGCAGTTCTTC. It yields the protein CASSEGLNSYNEQFF.

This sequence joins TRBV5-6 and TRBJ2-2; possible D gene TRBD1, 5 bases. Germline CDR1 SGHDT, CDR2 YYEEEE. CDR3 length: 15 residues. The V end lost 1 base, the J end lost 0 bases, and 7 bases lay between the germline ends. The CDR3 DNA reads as TGTGCCAGCAGCTTGAGACAGCCGAACACCGGGGAGCTGTTTTTT. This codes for CASSLRQPNTGELFF.

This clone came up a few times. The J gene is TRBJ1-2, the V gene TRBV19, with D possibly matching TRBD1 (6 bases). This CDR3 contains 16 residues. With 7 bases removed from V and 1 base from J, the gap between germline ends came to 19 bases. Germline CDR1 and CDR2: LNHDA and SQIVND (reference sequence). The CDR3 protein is CASTPRKDRHNYGYTF. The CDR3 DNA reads TGTGCCAGTACCCCAAGGAAGGACAGACATAACTATGGCTACACCTTC.

CDR3 residues: CASSSGGYEQYF. CDR3 nucleotide sequence: TGTGCCAGCAGTAGCGGAGGGTACGAGCAGTACTTC. V is TRBV12-3 or TRBV12-4 and J is TRBJ2-7, with D maybe TRBD2 (6 bases). V lost 5 bases to trimming and J lost 4 bases, with 9 bases between them. The CDR3 has 12 residues.

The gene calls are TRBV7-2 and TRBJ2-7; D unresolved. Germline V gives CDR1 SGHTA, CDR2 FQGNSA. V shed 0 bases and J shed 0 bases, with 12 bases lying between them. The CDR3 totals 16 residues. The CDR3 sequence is CASSLAGSPSSYEQYF. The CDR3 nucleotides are TGTGCCAGCAGCTTAGCCGGGTCGCCGAGCTCCTACGAGCAGTACTTC.

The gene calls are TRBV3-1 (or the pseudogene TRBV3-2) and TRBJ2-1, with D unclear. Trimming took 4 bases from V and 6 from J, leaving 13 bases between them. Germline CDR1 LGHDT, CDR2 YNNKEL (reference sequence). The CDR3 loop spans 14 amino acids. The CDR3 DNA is TGTGCCAGCAGCCCCTGGTCTAGTATCAATGAGCAGTTCTTC. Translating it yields CASSPWSSINEQFF.

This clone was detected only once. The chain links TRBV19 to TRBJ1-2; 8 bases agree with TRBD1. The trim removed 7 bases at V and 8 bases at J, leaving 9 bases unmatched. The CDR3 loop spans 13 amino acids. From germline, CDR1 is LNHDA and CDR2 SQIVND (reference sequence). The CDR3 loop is CASNSGGAGGYTF. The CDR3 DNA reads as TGTGCCAGTAACTCAGGGGGCGCCGGGGGCTACACCTTC.

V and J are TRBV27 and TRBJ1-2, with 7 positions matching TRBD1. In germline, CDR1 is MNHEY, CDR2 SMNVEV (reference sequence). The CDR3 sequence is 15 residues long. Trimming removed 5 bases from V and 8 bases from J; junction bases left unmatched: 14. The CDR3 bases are TGTGCCAGCAGTCTAAACCCCCGGACAGGACGGGGCTACACCTTC. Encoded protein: CASSLNPRTGRGYTF.

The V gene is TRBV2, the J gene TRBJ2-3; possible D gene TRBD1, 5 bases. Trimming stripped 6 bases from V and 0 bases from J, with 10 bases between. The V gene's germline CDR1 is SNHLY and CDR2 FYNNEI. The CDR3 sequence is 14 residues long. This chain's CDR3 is CASSDDRSTDTQYF. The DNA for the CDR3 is TGTGCCAGCAGCGATGACAGAAGCACAGATACGCAGTATTTT. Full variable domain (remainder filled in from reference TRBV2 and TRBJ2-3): EPEVTQTPSHQVTQMGQEVILRCVPISNHLYFYWYRQILGQKVEFLVSFYNNEISEKSEIFDDQFSVERPDGSNFTLKIRSTKLEDSAMYFCASSDDRSTDTQYFGPGTRLTVL.

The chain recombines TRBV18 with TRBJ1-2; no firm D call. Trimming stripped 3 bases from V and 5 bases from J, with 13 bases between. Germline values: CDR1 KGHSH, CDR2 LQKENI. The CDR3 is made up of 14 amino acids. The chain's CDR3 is CASSPTREGYGYTF. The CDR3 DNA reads TGTGCCAGCTCACCGACGAGGGAAGGTTATGGCTACACCTTC.

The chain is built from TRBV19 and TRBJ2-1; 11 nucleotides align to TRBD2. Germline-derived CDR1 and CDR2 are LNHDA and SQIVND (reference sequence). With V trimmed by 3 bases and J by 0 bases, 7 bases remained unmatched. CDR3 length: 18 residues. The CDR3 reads CASSIFSGGDSSYNEQFF. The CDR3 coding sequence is TGTGCCAGTAGTATTTTTAGCGGGGGGGACAGCTCCTACAATGAGCAGTTCTTC.

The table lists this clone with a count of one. CDR3 residues: CASSSGFLPYEQYF. The CDR3 region has the DNA TGTGCCAGCAGCTCAGGGTTTTTACCCTACGAGCAGTACTTC. The gene calls are TRBV7-2 and TRBJ2-7, with D maybe TRBD1 (5 bases). V lost 4 bases and J 2 bases, leaving 12 bases between the germline ends. CDR1 and CDR2 from the germline V gene are SGHTA and FQGNSA. This CDR3 is 14 amino acids long.

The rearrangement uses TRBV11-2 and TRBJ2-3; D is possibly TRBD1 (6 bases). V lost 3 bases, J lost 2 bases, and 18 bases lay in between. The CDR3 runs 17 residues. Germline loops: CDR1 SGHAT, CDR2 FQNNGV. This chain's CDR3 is CASSFSIGQQLTDTQYF. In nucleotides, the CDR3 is TGTGCCAGCAGCTTCTCCATCGGACAGCAGCTCACAGATACGCAGTATTTT.

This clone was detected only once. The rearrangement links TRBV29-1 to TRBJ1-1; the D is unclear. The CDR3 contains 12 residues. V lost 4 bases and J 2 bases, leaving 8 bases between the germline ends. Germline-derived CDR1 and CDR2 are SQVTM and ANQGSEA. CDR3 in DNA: TGCAGCGTTGGTGGAGCAAACACTGAAGCTTTCTTT. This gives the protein CSVGGANTEAFF.

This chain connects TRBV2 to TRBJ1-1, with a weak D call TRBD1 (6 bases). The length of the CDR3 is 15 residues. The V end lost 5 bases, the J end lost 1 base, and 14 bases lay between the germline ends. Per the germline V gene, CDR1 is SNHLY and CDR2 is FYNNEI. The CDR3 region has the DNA TGTGCCAGCAGTATCCGTGGGGGCCCGAACACTGAAGCTTTCTTT. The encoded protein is CASSIRGGPNTEAFF. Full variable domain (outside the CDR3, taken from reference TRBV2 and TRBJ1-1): EPEVTQTPSHQVTQMGQEVILRCVPISNHLYFYWYRQILGQKVEFLVSFYNNEISEKSEIFDDQFSVERPDGSNFTLKIRSTKLEDSAMYFCASSIRGGPNTEAFFGQGTRLTVV.